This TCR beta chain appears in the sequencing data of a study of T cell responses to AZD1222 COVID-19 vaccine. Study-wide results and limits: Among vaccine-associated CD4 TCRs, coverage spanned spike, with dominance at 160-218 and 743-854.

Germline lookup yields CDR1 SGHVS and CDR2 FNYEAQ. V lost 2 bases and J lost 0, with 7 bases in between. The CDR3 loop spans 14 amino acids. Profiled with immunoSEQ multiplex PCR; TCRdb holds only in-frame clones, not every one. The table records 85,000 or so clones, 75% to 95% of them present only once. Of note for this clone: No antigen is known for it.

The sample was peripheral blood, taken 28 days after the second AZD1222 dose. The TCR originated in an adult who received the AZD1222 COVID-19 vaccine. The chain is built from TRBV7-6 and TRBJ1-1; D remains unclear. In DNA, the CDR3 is TGTGCCAGCAGCTTAAGCACCCTGAACACTGAAGCTTTCTTT. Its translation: CASSLSTLNTEAFF.